This T cell receptor (beta chain) was sequenced for a study of blood T cell repertoires in COVID-19. The wider study: Specimens from acute and convalescent COVID-19 originated in the United States, Italy and Spain. From T cells, B-cell-depleted T cells, or PBMCs came the material, which was cDNA or gDNA.

Authors' methods: Reference gene primer amplification yielded estimated nucleated cell counts. Sequencing used immunoSEQ multiplex PCR; TCRdb keeps in-frame clones, though not all of them. That table gives V, J and clone size, and the DNA gave D and trimming. In the table there are about 200,000 clones, roughly 83% of which are singletons. Assignments of participants to cohorts depended upon their own reported clinical history. This receptor was obtained from a man aged 40-55 years with acute COVID-19. Material: PBMCs or T cells enriched from blood (not recorded which).

Here the CDR3 DNA reads TGTGCCATCAGTGAGTTTTCCGGGACAGGGAGGGTAACTGAAGCTTTCTTT. Its protein product is CAISEFSGTGRVTEAFF. The chain links TRBV10-3 to TRBJ1-1; 9 bases are a match to TRBD1. CDR3 length equals 17 residues. The germline V gene has CDR1 ENHRY and CDR2 SYGVKD. V was clipped by 1 base and J by 5 bases; unmatched bases: 11.